The sequence of this T cell receptor beta chain was determined in a study of cytomegalovirus exposure and HLA in healthy donors. The CDR3 is made up of 15 amino acids. The junction had 5 bases not matched to a gene; V was cut back by 0 bases and J by 5 bases. Germline values: CDR1 LNHDA, CDR2 SQIVND (reference sequence). Points from the study as a whole: The majority of TCR sequences were rare, yet some public TCRs appeared in many donors.

A remark on this clone: The antigen remains unidentified.

PCR involved 60 Vbeta and 13 Jbeta primers. Assay used: immunoSEQ multiplex PCR; TCRdb lists only in-frame clones, some missing. The sample yields fewer than 200,000 clones, 65% to 85% seen once. The specimen sequenced was PBMCs. The TCR was taken from a middle-aged man in good health and CMV-seropositive. The V call is TRBV19, the J call TRBJ2-7; 9 nucleotides align to TRBD1. CDR3 region: CASSIEGTGIHEQYF. As DNA, the CDR3 is TGTGCCAGTAGTATAGAAGGGACAGGGATCCACGAGCAGTACTTC.